Listed below are T cell receptor beta chains from one sample, sequenced in a study of blood T cell repertoires in COVID-19. TCRdb keeps only in-frame clones here, not all; method: immunoSEQ multiplex PCR. The profile covers 250,000 to 300,000 clones, with 90% appearing a single time and 1.1% taken by the ten largest. Sequenced material: PBMCs or T cells enriched from blood (not recorded which). The receptors were gathered from a woman between 25 and 40 years old who had recovered from COVID-19. Both conserved end residues are part of each CDR3. D genes are given only for firm matches. Expanded clones are given a class, and other clones once, few, many or no size at all.

V gene: TRBV6-5; clone size: few; J gene: TRBJ1-2; D gene: TRBD1; CDR3 DNA: TGTGCCAGCAGTTACGGACAGGGCGGCTATGGCTACACCTTC; CDR3 protein: CASSYGQGGYGYTF
V gene: TRBV13; clone size: NA; J gene: TRBJ2-7; D gene: TRBD1; CDR3 DNA: TGTGCCAGCAGTCCCCTGCGTTGGGGACAGGGGGCTGGAAGCGAGCAGTACTTC; CDR3 protein: CASSPLRWGQGAGSEQYF
V gene: TRBV9; clone size: NA; J gene: TRBJ1-5; D gene: NA; CDR3 DNA: TGTGCCAGCAGTGATACGGGGGATGGGGATCAGCCCCAGCATTTT; CDR3 protein: CASSDTGDGDQPQHF
V gene: TRBV5-1; clone size: NA; J gene: TRBJ2-1; D gene: TRBD2; CDR3 DNA: TGCGCCAGCAGCCTTGGGACTAGCGGGAGGGCCGGACGTCGAAATGAGCAGTTCTTC; CDR3 protein: CASSLGTSGRAGRRNEQFF
V gene: TRBV28; clone size: NA; J gene: TRBJ1-3; D gene: NA; CDR3 DNA: TGTGCCAGCAGTCCACCCTCGGGAGGGGGAGGAAACACCATATATTTT; CDR3 protein: CASSPPSGGGGNTIYF
V gene: TRBV11-3; clone size: NA; J gene: TRBJ1-1; D gene: TRBD1; CDR3 DNA: TGTGCCAGCAGCTCCCTTGGACAGGGGGCGACTGAAGCTTTCTTT; CDR3 protein: CASSSLGQGATEAFF
V gene: TRBV29-1; clone size: NA; J gene: TRBJ2-7; D gene: TRBD2; CDR3 DNA: TGCAGCGTGCGACTAGCGCACTCCTACGAGCAGTACTTC; CDR3 protein: CSVRLAHSYEQYF
V gene: TRBV6-5; clone size: NA; J gene: TRBJ1-5; D gene: TRBD1; CDR3 DNA: TGTGCCAGCAGTTCGGACAGGGGTTTTGAACAGCCCCAGCATTTT; CDR3 protein: CASSSDRGFEQPQHF
V gene: TRBV24-1; clone size: once; J gene: TRBJ2-1; D gene: TRBD2; CDR3 DNA: TGTGCCACCAGTGTCGGACTAGCTGGGAATGAGCAGTTCTTC; CDR3 protein: CATSVGLAGNEQFF
V gene: TRBV28; clone size: NA; J gene: TRBJ2-7; D gene: TRBD2; CDR3 DNA: TGTGCCAGCAGCTCTGGTTGGGGTTGGGCAAGGACTAGCGGGCCGATCTCTGCAACCTACGAGCAGTACTTC; CDR3 protein: CASSSGWGWARTSGPISATYEQYF
V gene: TRBV6-5; clone size: NA; J gene: TRBJ2-7; D gene: TRBD1; CDR3 DNA: TGTGCCAGCAGTTACTCGGGACAGGGAAACGAGCAGTACTTC; CDR3 protein: CASSYSGQGNEQYF
V gene: TRBV30; clone size: NA; J gene: TRBJ1-5; D gene: NA; CDR3 DNA: TGTGCCTGGAGTTCGGGGGGTACCCAGCATTTT; CDR3 protein: CAWSSGGTQHF
V gene: TRBV18; clone size: NA; J gene: TRBJ2-1; D gene: TRBD2; CDR3 DNA: TGTGCCAGCTCATCCAGGGCTAGCGGGAGCGATGAGCAGTTCTTC; CDR3 protein: CASSSRASGSDEQFF
V gene: TRBV19; clone size: NA; J gene: TRBJ2-1; D gene: TRBD2; CDR3 DNA: TGTGCCAGTAGTATTGGGGGAGCAAGCGGGAAGTACAATGAGCAGTTCTTC; CDR3 protein: CASSIGGASGKYNEQFF
V gene: TRBV19; clone size: NA; J gene: TRBJ2-2; D gene: NA; CDR3 DNA: TGTGCCAGTAGTATCCCCCCCGGCAGGGGCTCTCTAATCGGGGAGCTGTTTTTT; CDR3 protein: CASSIPPGRGSLIGELFF
V gene: TRBV18; clone size: NA; J gene: TRBJ2-1; D gene: TRBD1; CDR3 DNA: TGTGCCAGCTCACCTGTACAGGGGCCCTACAATGAGCAGTTCTTC; CDR3 protein: CASSPVQGPYNEQFF
V gene: TRBV19; clone size: NA; J gene: TRBJ2-7; D gene: TRBD2; CDR3 DNA: TGTGCCAGTAGTCAGGCCAGCGGGAGGATCTACGAGCAGTACTTC; CDR3 protein: CASSQASGRIYEQYF
V gene: TRBV7-2; clone size: NA; J gene: TRBJ2-1; D gene: NA; CDR3 DNA: TGTGCCAGCAGCCCCCAGCCGAGGATCCACAATGAGCAGTTCTTC; CDR3 protein: CASSPQPRIHNEQFF
V gene: TRBV7-2; clone size: once; J gene: TRBJ2-1; D gene: TRBD1; CDR3 DNA: TGTGCCAGCAGCTTCCCGGGACAGTACAATGAGCAGTTCTTC; CDR3 protein: CASSFPGQYNEQFF
V gene: TRBV5-4; clone size: once; J gene: TRBJ1-6; D gene: TRBD1; CDR3 DNA: TGTGCCAGCAGCTTGCAAGGGGGCAAGAATTCACCCCTCCACTTT; CDR3 protein: CASSLQGGKNSPLHF
V gene: TRBV28; clone size: few; J gene: TRBJ2-3; D gene: NA; CDR3 DNA: TGTGCCAGCAGTCGCGCCACAGGCGTCACAGATACGCAGTATTTT; CDR3 protein: CASSRATGVTDTQYF
V gene: TRBV3-1/TRBV3-2; clone size: once; J gene: TRBJ2-5; D gene: NA; CDR3 DNA: TGTGCCAGCAGCCTAAACCAGGGGAACCAAGAGACCCAGTACTTC; CDR3 protein: CASSLNQGNQETQYF
V gene: TRBV7-3; clone size: NA; J gene: TRBJ2-3; D gene: TRBD2; CDR3 DNA: TGTGCCAGCAGGAAAGCGGGAGGGCAAGATACGCAGTATTTT; CDR3 protein: CASRKAGGQDTQYF
V gene: TRBV7-9; clone size: NA; J gene: TRBJ1-4; D gene: TRBD1; CDR3 DNA: TGTGCCAGCAGCGGCACAGGGGCGGTTAATGAAAAACTGTTTTTT; CDR3 protein: CASSGTGAVNEKLFF
V gene: TRBV11-3; clone size: NA; J gene: TRBJ1-1; D gene: NA; CDR3 DNA: TGTGCCAGCAGCTTAGCAATGAACACTGAAGCTTTCTTT; CDR3 protein: CASSLAMNTEAFF
V gene: TRBV6-5; clone size: NA; J gene: TRBJ2-1; D gene: TRBD2; CDR3 DNA: TGTGCCAGCAGTTGGCAACCGGGACTAGGATACAATGAGCAGTTCTTC; CDR3 protein: CASSWQPGLGYNEQFF
V gene: TRBV20-1; clone size: once; J gene: TRBJ2-7; D gene: TRBD2; CDR3 DNA: TGCAGTGCTAGTTCCCCCGGACTAGTTAGGGAGCAGTACTTC; CDR3 protein: CSASSPGLVREQYF
V gene: TRBV10-1; clone size: NA; J gene: TRBJ2-7; D gene: TRBD2; CDR3 DNA: TGCGCCAGCAGTGATCCTAGCGGGAGCAAAACCTACGAGCAGTACTTC; CDR3 protein: CASSDPSGSKTYEQYF
V gene: TRBV5-4; clone size: NA; J gene: TRBJ2-2; D gene: TRBD1; CDR3 DNA: TGTGCCAGCAAAGAAACAGGGGGCATCGACACCGGGGAGCTGTTTTTT; CDR3 protein: CASKETGGIDTGELFF
V gene: TRBV28; clone size: NA; J gene: TRBJ2-7; D gene: NA; CDR3 DNA: TGTGCCAGCAGTCTCTCCCTTATGAGGGAGCAGTACTTC; CDR3 protein: CASSLSLMREQYF
V gene: TRBV7-9; clone size: NA; J gene: TRBJ2-1; D gene: TRBD2; CDR3 DNA: TGTGCCAGCAGCTTTGGGACTAGCGGTGAGCAGTTCTTC; CDR3 protein: CASSFGTSGEQFF
V gene: TRBV25-1; clone size: NA; J gene: TRBJ2-3; D gene: NA; CDR3 DNA: TGTGCCAGCAGCCTCTATTCTGGTGGGGGGGCGCGTGCAGATACGCAGTATTTT; CDR3 protein: CASSLYSGGGARADTQYF
V gene: TRBV7-2; clone size: NA; J gene: TRBJ2-7; D gene: TRBD2; CDR3 DNA: TGTGCCAGCAGCTTAGTGGCGGGGGAGTCCTACGAGCAGTACTTC; CDR3 protein: CASSLVAGESYEQYF
V gene: TRBV6-1; clone size: NA; J gene: TRBJ2-1; D gene: TRBD2; CDR3 DNA: TGTGCCAGCAGTGACCGGACTAGCGGGCAACTCTACAATGAGCAGTTCTTC; CDR3 protein: CASSDRTSGQLYNEQFF
V gene: TRBV24-1; clone size: NA; J gene: TRBJ2-5; D gene: NA; CDR3 DNA: TGTGCCACCAGTGATTTGGCTGCAGGGAAAGAAGAGACCCAGTACTTC; CDR3 protein: CATSDLAAGKEETQYF
V gene: TRBV9; clone size: NA; J gene: TRBJ2-1; D gene: NA; CDR3 DNA: TGTGCCAGCAGCGTAGGGATTGCGGCACCCAATGAGCAGTTCTTC; CDR3 protein: CASSVGIAAPNEQFF
V gene: TRBV19; clone size: NA; J gene: TRBJ1-2; D gene: TRBD1; CDR3 DNA: TGTGCCAGTAGTCCGAAATGGGACAGGACGAACTATGGCTACACCTTC; CDR3 protein: CASSPKWDRTNYGYTF
V gene: TRBV7-6; clone size: NA; J gene: TRBJ2-5; D gene: TRBD1; CDR3 DNA: TGTGCCAGCAGCTGGGGACAGGGCGGGTTAATGGAGACCCAGTACTTC; CDR3 protein: CASSWGQGGLMETQYF
V gene: TRBV5-1; clone size: NA; J gene: TRBJ2-7; D gene: TRBD1; CDR3 DNA: TGCGCCAGCAGCTTGCCTATGGACAGGGAGAGCTACGAGCAGTACTTC; CDR3 protein: CASSLPMDRESYEQYF